Each of the 27 T cell receptor beta chains below was sequenced from the same sample in a study of control samples from healthy donors and cancer patients. Profiled with immunoSEQ multiplex PCR; TCRdb holds only in-frame clones, not every one. Of about 410,000 clones listed, approximately 92% are singletons. What was sequenced was PBMCs. The receptors were gathered from a man aged 35-49 years with head and neck cancer.

As regards this clone: Within the sample, other DNA sequences also encode this same CDR3. The chain has TRBV3-1 (or the pseudogene TRBV3-2) and TRBJ2-1; 14 bases map to TRBD2. Germline trimming cut 5 bases from V and 6 bases from J; bases unmatched to any gene: 9. In germline, CDR1 is LGHDT, CDR2 YNNKEL (reference sequence). This CDR3 has 17 residues. Here the CDR3 reads CASSSRLAGGPVNEQFF. CDR3 DNA sequence: TGTGCCAGCAGCTCCCGACTAGCGGGAGGGCCAGTCAATGAGCAGTTCTTC.

The chain has TRBV19 and TRBJ2-1; D not certain. With 0 bases removed from V and 1 base from J, the gap between germline ends came to 7 bases. CDR3 length equals 15 residues. Germline V CDR1 and CDR2: LNHDA, SQIVND (reference sequence). CDR3 sequence (DNA): TGTGCCAGTAGTATAGAGGCAAATTCCTACAATGAGCAGTTCTTC. Its translation is CASSIEANSYNEQFF.

This clone was detected once. The V gene is TRBV27, the J gene TRBJ1-2, with D possibly matching TRBD1 (5 bases). Germline CDR1 and CDR2: MNHEY and SMNVEV (reference sequence). This CDR3 has 13 residues. Between the trimmed V and J ends, which lost 3 bases and 4 bases, there was a span of 9 bases. The CDR3 protein is CASSLTVSYGYTF. CDR3 nucleotides: TGTGCCAGCAGTTTGACAGTAAGCTATGGCTACACCTTC.

This chain connects TRBV30 to TRBJ1-2; D may be TRBD1 (6 bases). Germline assignment: CDR1 GTSNPN and CDR2 SVGIG (reference sequence). V shed 5 bases and J shed 8 bases, with 21 bases lying between them. This CDR3 region has 14 residues. This chain's CDR3 is CAWYKQGGRRGYTF. The CDR3 coding sequence is TGTGCCTGGTACAAACAGGGAGGTAGGCGCGGCTACACCTTC.

V is TRBV28 and J is TRBJ1-4, with 7 bases that match TRBD1. The CDR3 totals 14 residues. Germline CDR1 and CDR2: MDHEN and SYDVKM. V trimming: 5 bases; J trimming: 8 bases; junction bases outside the gene matches: 8. For the CDR3, the DNA is TGTGCCAGCAGTCGACAGGGAACGGGGGAAAAACTGTTTTTT. It yields the protein CASSRQGTGEKLFF.

The chain is built from TRBV7-3 and TRBJ1-1; 10 nucleotides agree with TRBD1. There are 18 residues in the CDR3. Germline assignment: CDR1 SGHTA and CDR2 FQGTGA. V gave up 1 base and J gave up 4 bases; unmatched junction bases: 12. DNA of the CDR3: TGTGCCAGCAGCTTAAGGCCCCCCGGGACAGGGGAGGGCACTGAAGCTTTCTTT. Translated, it gives CASSLRPPGTGEGTEAFF. The whole variable domain, remainder taken from reference TRBV7-3 and TRBJ1-1, is GAGVSQTPSNKVTEKGKYVELRCDPISGHTALYWYRQSLGQGPEFLIYFQGTGAADDSGLPNDRFFAVRPEGSVSTLKIQRTERGDSAVYLCASSLRPPGTGEGTEAFFGQGTRLTVV.

The rearrangement joins TRBV19 to TRBJ1-2, with D uncertain. From germline, CDR1 is LNHDA and CDR2 SQIVND (reference sequence). The V and J ends lost 3 bases and 5 bases respectively, with 7 bases between them. This CDR3 is built from 12 residues. The CDR3 nucleotides read TGTGCCAGTAGTATCCCCCTGTATGGCTACACCTTC. It translates to CASSIPLYGYTF. Full variable domain (outside the CDR3, taken from reference TRBV19 and TRBJ1-2): DGGITQSPKYLFRKEGQNVTLSCEQNLNHDAMYWYRQDPGQGLRLIYYSQIVNDFQKGDIAEGYSVSREKKESFPLTVTSAQKNPTAFYLCASSIPLYGYTFGSGTRLTVV.

The chain recombines TRBV27 with TRBJ1-5; no definite D call. V was clipped by 4 bases and J by 4 bases, with 14 bases between them. The CDR3 sequence is 15 residues long. CDR1 and CDR2 (germline): MNHEY, SMNVEV (reference sequence). CDR3 sequence reads: CASSSLDGGNQPQHF. CDR3 in DNA: TGTGCCAGCAGTTCATTGGACGGAGGGAATCAGCCCCAGCATTTT.

The chain carries TRBV4-3 and TRBJ2-1; unclear D gene. Per the germline V gene, CDR1 is LGHNA and CDR2 is YSLEER. The CDR3 has 15 amino acids. V was shortened by 0 bases and J by 0 bases, with 6 bases between the two germline ends. Here the CDR3 DNA reads TGCGCCAGCAGCCAAGACTCGAGCTCCTACAATGAGCAGTTCTTC. Translated, it gives CASSQDSSSYNEQFF.

In regard to this clone: One junction end does not reproduce the germline sequence, and a read error may be involved. The V call is TRBV6-2 or TRBV6-3, the J call TRBJ2-7, with D unresolved. CDR1 is MNHEY, CDR2 SVGEGT, per germline. CDR3 size: 12 residues. The chain's CDR3 is CASSYQTGPAEF. CDR3 bases: TGTGCCAGCAGTTATCAAACCGGACCCGCGGAATTC.

This rearrangement joins TRBV29-1 to TRBJ2-1; TRBD2 aligns across 7 bases. With 3 bases clipped from V and 2 bases from J, the junction kept 7 bases outside the gene matches. Germline V gene sequence: CDR1 SQVTM, CDR2 ANQGSEA. The CDR3 covers 15 residues. CDR3 DNA sequence: TGCAGCGTTGAGAGGCGGGAGAGAACCTACAATGAGCAGTTCTTC. Encoded protein: CSVERRERTYNEQFF.

This sequence joins TRBV10-3 and TRBJ1-1; no reliable D call. Trimming took 3 bases from V and 0 from J, leaving 2 bases between them. Germline V CDR1 and CDR2: ENHRY, SYGVKD. The CDR3 loop spans 12 amino acids. This chain's CDR3 is CAISDMNTEAFF. The DNA for the CDR3 is TGTGCCATCAGTGACATGAACACTGAAGCTTTCTTT.

CDR3 sequence reads: CASSIGFWPNYGYTF. As DNA, the CDR3 is TGTGCCAGTAGTATAGGGTTCTGGCCAAACTATGGCTACACCTTC. This chain links TRBV19 with TRBJ1-2; D not certain. The CDR3 spans 15 residues. CDR1 and CDR2 from the germline V gene are LNHDA and SQIVND (reference sequence). V was trimmed by 1 base and J by 2 bases, leaving 11 bases between them.

The genes are TRBV28 and TRBJ1-1; the D is unclear. V lost 5 bases to trimming and J lost 4 bases, with 8 bases between them. The length of the CDR3 is 12 residues. CDR1 MDHEN and CDR2 SYDVKM come from the germline V gene. The CDR3 sequence is CASSDWGTEAFF. CDR3 DNA sequence: TGTGCCAGCAGTGATTGGGGCACTGAAGCTTTCTTT.

The V and J genes are TRBV4-3 and TRBJ1-2; 7 bases align to TRBD1. J lost 8 bases, V lost 4 bases, and 13 bases had no gene match. This CDR3 comprises 15 residues. Germline V gene data show CDR1 as LGHNA and CDR2 as YSLEER. The CDR3 DNA sequence: TGCGCCAGCAGCCCCGCGGTAGACAGGGACCAGGGCTACACCTTC. Amino acids: CASSPAVDRDQGYTF.

This chain connects TRBV5-1 to TRBJ2-1, with D perhaps assigned TRBD1 or TRBD2 (5 bases each). V shed 2 bases and J shed 8 bases, with 17 bases lying between them. The CDR3 loop spans 15 amino acids. Germline V gene sequence: CDR1 SGHRS, CDR2 YFSETQ. The CDR3 region is CASSFEGSVSYEQFF. CDR3 in DNA: TGCGCCAGCAGCTTTGAGGGGTCAGTCTCTTATGAGCAGTTCTTC.

The chain employs TRBV27 and TRBJ2-6, with 7 bases fitting TRBD1. Germline-derived CDR1 and CDR2 are MNHEY and SMNVEV (reference sequence). This CDR3 has 19 residues. V lost 7 bases, J lost 1 base, and 16 bases stayed unmatched. CDR3 bases: TGTGCCAGCATCCGATCAGGTTGGGACAGCATTTCTGGGGCCAACGTCCTGACTTTC. This codes for CASIRSGWDSISGANVLTF. The entire variable domain, with the rest obtained from reference TRBV27 and TRBJ2-6, is as follows: EAQVTQNPRYLITVTGKKLTVTCSQNMNHEYMSWYRQDPGLGLRQIYYSMNVEVTDKGDVPEGYKVSRKEKRNFPLILESPSPNQTSLYFCASIRSGWDSISGANVLTFGAGSRLTVL.

The chain links TRBV28 to TRBJ1-5, with a weak D call TRBD1 (6 bases). Per the germline V gene, CDR1 is MDHEN and CDR2 is SYDVKM. With 10 bases removed from V and 2 bases from J, the gap between germline ends came to 24 bases. The CDR3 is made up of 17 amino acids. The CDR3 protein is CATTTPQGRGGNQPQHF. CDR3 DNA: TGTGCCACCACCACCCCTCAGGGGCGGGGGGGCAATCAGCCCCAGCATTTT.

This rearrangement joins TRBV7-2 to TRBJ1-1; the match to TRBD1 covers 8 bases. V was pared by 4 bases and J by 4 bases, with 8 bases of the junction left unmatched. This CDR3 spans 15 amino acids. From germline, CDR1 is SGHTA and CDR2 FQGNSA. The CDR3 is CASSWTGQGGTEAFF. CDR3 DNA sequence: TGTGCCAGCAGCTGGACAGGGCAGGGTGGCACTGAAGCTTTCTTT.

The rearrangement joins TRBV6-5 to TRBJ1-2; D remains ambiguous. Germline V gene lookup returns CDR1 MNHEY and CDR2 SVGAGI. V shed 10 bases and J shed 7 bases, with 25 bases lying between them. CDR3 size: 15 residues. In DNA, the CDR3 is TGTGCCAACATGAAGCGGGCCGGTGGCTCGACTGGCTACACCTTC. This encodes CANMKRAGGSTGYTF.

The J gene is TRBJ2-7, the V gene TRBV18; D may correspond to TRBD1 or TRBD2 (5 bases each). Germline V gene lookup returns CDR1 KGHSH and CDR2 LQKENI. V lost 3 bases and J lost 0, with 9 bases in between. The CDR3 has 14 residues. The CDR3 region has the DNA TGTGCCAGCTCACCGGGACGGCTCTCCTACGAGCAGTACTTC. Amino acid sequence: CASSPGRLSYEQYF. The whole variable domain, filled in from reference TRBV18 and TRBJ2-7, reads NAGVMQNPRHLVRRRGQEARLRCSPMKGHSHVYWYRQLPEEGLKFMVYLQKENIIDESGMPKERFSAEFPKEGPSILRIQQVVRGDSAAYFCASSPGRLSYEQYFGPGTRLTVT.

This clone has a single count. This rearrangement joins TRBV6-5 to TRBJ2-2; D possibly corresponds to TRBD1 (7 bases). Germline loops: CDR1 MNHEY, CDR2 SVGAGI. V lost 6 bases, J lost 5 bases, and 10 bases lay in between. The CDR3 totals 13 residues. The CDR3 DNA reads TGTGCCAGCAGCAGGGGGAGGACCGGGGAGCTGTTTTTT. This codes for CASSRGRTGELFF.

The chain has TRBV12-5 and TRBJ2-5; TRBD2 matches 12 bases. V was pared by 0 bases and J by 5 bases, with 1 base of the junction left unmatched. The CDR3 contains 15 residues. Germline assignment: CDR1 LGHNT and CDR2 FRNRAP. DNA for the CDR3: TGTGCTAGTGGTTTGGTGACTAGCGGGAGTGAGACCCAGTACTTC. It yields the protein CASGLVTSGSETQYF. Based on the CDR3 plus reference TRBV12-5 and TRBJ2-5, the full variable domain is DARVTQTPRHKVTEMGQEVTMRCQPILGHNTVFWYRQTMMQGLELLAYFRNRAPLDDSGMPKDRFSAEMPDATLATLKIQPSEPRDSAVYFCASGLVTSGSETQYFGPGTRLLVL.

CDR3 residues: CASSGLQKSPLHF. In DNA form, the CDR3 reads TGTGCCAGCAGCGGGCTACAGAAATCACCCCTCCACTTT. The genes are TRBV2 and TRBJ1-6, with no clear D. Germline V gene lookup returns CDR1 SNHLY and CDR2 FYNNEI. With 6 bases removed from V and 10 bases from J, the gap between germline ends came to 13 bases. This CDR3 is built from 13 residues.

The genes are TRBV7-8 and TRBJ2-3; 9 bases fit TRBD2. Losses at the gene ends were 5 bases for V and 0 bases for J; bases not matched to a gene: 3. The CDR3 spans 15 residues. CDR1 and CDR2 from the germline V gene are SGHVS and FQNEAQ. CDR3 coding DNA: TGTGCCAGCAGCGGGGGACTAGCCAGCACAGATACGCAGTATTTT. Its protein product is CASSGGLASTDTQYF.

This clone was picked up one time. The V gene is TRBV19, the J gene TRBJ2-1; TRBD1 is a possible D gene (6 bases). The CDR3 consists of 15 residues. Germline CDR1 LNHDA, CDR2 SQIVND (reference sequence). Trimming left V 3 bases short and J 6 bases short, with 15 bases between. The CDR3 loop is CASSIQGSGRNEQFF. The CDR3 DNA reads as TGTGCCAGTAGTATCCAGGGGTCGGGTCGCAATGAGCAGTTCTTC.

The chain has TRBV6-6 and TRBJ2-7, with D perhaps TRBD1 (6 bases). Germline lookup yields CDR1 MNHNY and CDR2 SVGAGI (reference sequence). The V end lost 5 bases, the J end lost 3 bases, and 11 bases lay between the germline ends. This CDR3 is 13 amino acids long. CDR3 in DNA: TGTGCCAGCAGTCCGGACAGATACTACGAGCAGTACTTC. It codes for CASSPDRYYEQYF.